The present T cell receptor (beta chain) was sequenced within a study of cytomegalovirus exposure and HLA in healthy donors. CDR3 size: 14 residues. Per germline, CDR1 SEHNR and CDR2 FQNEAQ (reference sequence). The V and J ends lost 1 base and 6 bases respectively, with 13 bases between them. Primers: 60 Vbeta forward and 13 Jbeta reverse. The protocol was immunoSEQ multiplex PCR, while the TCRdb copy is restricted to in-frame clones and leaves out a portion. This table holds under 200,000 clones, less than 90% found once. The chain has TRBV7-9 and TRBJ2-7, with a possible D match to TRBD2 (6 bases). This clonotype was obtained from a woman aged 25 to 45 in good health and CMV-seronegative. The sample was PBMCs. The CDR3 nucleotides read TGTGCCAGCAGCTTAGGTGGGGGGTCTGGCGAGCAGTACTTC. Amino acid sequence: CASSLGGGSGEQYF.